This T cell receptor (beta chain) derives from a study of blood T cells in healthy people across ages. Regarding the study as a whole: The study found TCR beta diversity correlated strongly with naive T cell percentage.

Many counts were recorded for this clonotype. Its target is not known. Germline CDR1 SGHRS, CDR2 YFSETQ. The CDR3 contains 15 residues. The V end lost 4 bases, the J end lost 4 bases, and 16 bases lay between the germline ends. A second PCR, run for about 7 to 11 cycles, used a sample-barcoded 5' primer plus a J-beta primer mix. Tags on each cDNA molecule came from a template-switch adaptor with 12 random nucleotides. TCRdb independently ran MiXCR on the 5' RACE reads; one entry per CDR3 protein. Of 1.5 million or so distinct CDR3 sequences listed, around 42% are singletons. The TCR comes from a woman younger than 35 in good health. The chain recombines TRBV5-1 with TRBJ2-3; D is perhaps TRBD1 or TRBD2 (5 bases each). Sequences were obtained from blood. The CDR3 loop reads CASSPGASPADTQYF. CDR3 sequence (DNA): TGCGCCAGCAGCCCCGGGGCTTCTCCAGCAGATACGCAGTATTTT.